These 24 T cell receptor beta chains share one sample of origin, sequenced in a study of cytomegalovirus exposure and HLA in healthy donors (dated by TCRdb to about 2017). The library came from the immunoSEQ multiplex PCR assay. The multiplex PCR relied on a mix of 60 forward primers for TCR Vbeta segments and 13 reverse primers for TCR Jbeta segments. TCRdb carries this immuneACCESS record with in-frame sequences only. Its versions omit some clonotypes, under half of them owing to an unresolved V gene in the studies checked, with the rest unexplained. For this sample the table gives some 150,000 clones, of which 9.4% were detected only once. The top ten hold approximately 1.8% of the sample. Sequencing used PBMCs. All receptors derive from a male donor in good health and CMV-seronegative.

J is TRBJ2-7 and V is TRBV7-2; possibly TRBD2 for D (5 bases). CDR1 SGHTA and CDR2 FQGNSA come from the germline V gene. The length of the CDR3 is 13 residues. Trimming took 4 bases from V and 1 from J, leaving 8 bases between them. The CDR3, as DNA: TGTGCCAGCAGCTCCCGGGAATCCTACGAGCAGTACTTC. Translating it yields CASSSRESYEQYF.

The rearrangement links TRBV5-4 to TRBJ2-5; possibly TRBD2 for D (8 bases). V lost 3 bases and J lost 1, with 13 bases in between. CDR3 size: 15 residues. Germline CDR1 is SGHNT and CDR2 is YYREEE (reference sequence). CDR3 nucleotide sequence: TGTGCCAGCAGCTCTCGGGAGGGGGCCCAAGAGACCCAGTACTTC. Protein sequence: CASSSREGAQETQYF.

The V and J genes are TRBV6-4 and TRBJ2-7, with 10 bases matching TRBD2. Germline V gene data show CDR1 as MRHNA and CDR2 as SNTAGT. The junction had 4 bases not matched to a gene; V was cut back by 5 bases and J by 3 bases. CDR3 length equals 14 residues. The CDR3 bases are TGTGCCAGCAGTACTAGCGGGACCTTCTACGAGCAGTACTTC. It encodes CASSTSGTFYEQYF.

The CDR3 coding sequence is TGCGCCAGCAGCCCCTCGGGACTTAAATCCTACGAGCAGTACTTC. It is translated as CASSPSGLKSYEQYF. V gene TRBV5-1 combines with J gene TRBJ2-7, with a possible D match to TRBD2 (6 bases). Trimming took off 4 bases at V and 1 base at J, with 15 bases between the two ends. This CDR3 is 15 amino acids long. Germline V CDR1 and CDR2: SGHRS, YFSETQ.

The rearrangement joins TRBV19 to TRBJ1-1, with D possibly TRBD1 on 5 matching bases. The V gene lost 5 bases and the J gene lost 0 bases, with 13 bases spanning the gap. The CDR3 has 15 amino acids. Germline V gene data show CDR1 as LNHDA and CDR2 as SQIVND (reference sequence). CDR3 DNA: TGTGCCAGTAGTGGAATCGACAGCCTGAACACTGAAGCTTTCTTT. Amino acid sequence: CASSGIDSLNTEAFF.

The CDR3 region is CASRLYRPGAYGYTF. The CDR3 bases are TGTGCCAGCAGACTCTACAGGCCTGGGGCCTATGGCTACACCTTC. The chain combines TRBV6-1 with TRBJ1-2; maybe TRBD1 (5 bases). This CDR3 is 15 amino acids long. CDR1 and CDR2 (germline): MNHNS, SASEGT. The germline V and J ends were trimmed by 6 bases and 4 bases, with 18 bases remaining between them.

The CDR3 DNA follows: TGTGCCAGCAGCTTAAATCGGGTTGGTTCACCCCTCCACTTT. It encodes CASSLNRVGSPLHF. V usage is TRBV7-3 and J usage is TRBJ1-6, with unresolved D. Germline loops: CDR1 SGHTA, CDR2 FQGTGA. This CDR3 contains 14 residues. Deletions cut 1 base from V and 9 bases from J, with 10 bases between.

V gene TRBV6-1 combines with J gene TRBJ2-5; possibly TRBD1 for D (5 bases). The closer fit of TRBJ2-7 to the DNA end suggests the J call may be wrong. The germline V gene encodes CDR1 MNHNS and CDR2 SASEGT. This CDR3 comprises 15 residues. CDR3 nucleotides: TGTGCCAGCAGTGAAGCGCTTGGGGCGCCCTACGAGCAGTACTTC. Protein: CASSEALGAPYEQYF.

V usage is TRBV19 and J usage is TRBJ2-2; a weak D match, TRBD1 (5 bases). V lost 1 base and J 7 bases, leaving 10 bases between the germline ends. The CDR3 has 14 residues. Germline loops: CDR1 LNHDA, CDR2 SQIVND (reference sequence). In DNA form, the CDR3 reads TGTGCCAGTAGTATAGGCAGGGCGGACGGGGAGCTGTTTTTT. Amino acid sequence: CASSIGRADGELFF. Supplemented by reference TRBV19 and TRBJ2-2, the full variable domain reads DGGITQSPKYLFRKEGQNVTLSCEQNLNHDAMYWYRQDPGQGLRLIYYSQIVNDFQKGDIAEGYSVSREKKESFPLTVTSAQKNPTAFYLCASSIGRADGELFFGEGSRLTVL.

V and J are TRBV29-1 and TRBJ2-7; D unresolved. V was clipped by 5 bases and J by 0 bases, with 8 bases between them. Germline V lookup: CDR1 SQVTM, CDR2 ANQGSEA. This CDR3 has 12 amino acids. The CDR3 bases are TGCAGCGTTAGTTCACACTCCTACGAGCAGTACTTC. Residues: CSVSSHSYEQYF.

The V gene is TRBV27, the J gene TRBJ2-7, with 10 nucleotides matching TRBD2. Germline V CDR1 and CDR2: MNHEY, SMNVEV (reference sequence). J lost 3 bases, V lost 2 bases, and 10 bases had no gene match. CDR3 length: 17 residues. The CDR3 is CASSLGNILAGVYEQYF. CDR3 coding DNA: TGTGCCAGCAGTTTAGGAAATATTCTAGCGGGAGTCTACGAGCAGTACTTC.

This clone was seen a handful of times. The chain carries TRBV7-2 and TRBJ2-7; 7 nucleotides match TRBD1. The CDR3 has 13 residues. J gave up 7 bases and V 4 bases, and 7 bases lay outside the gene matches. Germline V gives CDR1 SGHTA, CDR2 FQGNSA. This CDR3 is CASSSNRGEEQYF. The CDR3 bases are TGTGCCAGCAGCTCGAACAGGGGTGAGGAGCAGTACTTC.

The rearrangement joins TRBV7-2 to TRBJ2-5; 8 positions match TRBD1. Germline V lookup: CDR1 SGHTA, CDR2 FQGNSA. The CDR3 totals 15 residues. V lost 4 bases, J lost 2 bases, and 6 bases stayed unmatched. The CDR3 is CASSSQGARQETQYF. The CDR3 bases are TGTGCCAGCAGCTCGCAGGGGGCGAGGCAAGAGACCCAGTACTTC.

This clone was seen a few times. The V and J genes are TRBV2 and TRBJ1-2; TRBD1 aligns across 8 bases. Germline CDR1 and CDR2: SNHLY and FYNNEI. The CDR3 length is 12 residues. The V gene end was trimmed by 10 bases and the J gene end by 5 bases; junction bases not matched to a gene: 6. CDR3 sequence: CAIGQGWYGYTF. DNA for the CDR3: TGTGCCATCGGACAGGGCTGGTATGGCTACACCTTC.

The chain uses TRBV29-1 and TRBJ1-3; tentative D call: TRBD1 (6 bases). Trimming cost V 3 bases and J 0 bases, with 21 bases left between them. From germline, CDR1 is SQVTM and CDR2 ANQGSEA. The CDR3 spans 18 residues. The CDR3 DNA reads TGCAGCGTTGATTTGAGGAAGGGGGGGCTTAACTCTGGAAACACCATATATTTT. It translates to CSVDLRKGGLNSGNTIYF.

The sample holds a few counts of this clone. V gene TRBV20-1 combines with J gene TRBJ2-5; D gene uncertain. Trimming shortened V by 1 base and J by 4 bases, and 4 bases separated the two germline ends. This CDR3 has 11 residues. Looked up from germline, CDR1 is DFQATT and CDR2 is SNEGSKA (reference sequence). DNA for the CDR3: TGCAGTGCTAGAGCCATAGAGACCCAGTACTTC. It codes for CSARAIETQYF.

The rearrangement joins TRBV30 to TRBJ1-5; tentatively, D is TRBD1 (5 bases). V gave up 5 bases and J gave up 5 bases, with 13 bases separating them. Germline CDR1 and CDR2: GTSNPN and SVGIG (reference sequence). The CDR3 is 13 amino acids. The CDR3: CAWGGGDDQPQHF. CDR3 DNA sequence: TGTGCCTGGGGCGGGGGTGATGATCAGCCCCAGCATTTT.

This clone has only a few counts. The chain uses TRBV7-6 and TRBJ2-1; 10 nucleotides match TRBD2. CDR1 and CDR2 from the germline V gene are SGHVS and FNYEAQ. The CDR3 totals 19 residues. With V trimmed by 2 bases and J by 2 bases, 12 bases remained unmatched. The DNA for the CDR3 is TGTGCCAGCAGCTTACGCTCGCCGGCTAGCGGGAGCGCCTACAATGAGCAGTTCTTC. Residues: CASSLRSPASGSAYNEQFF.

This clone was observed a few times. The rearrangement uses TRBV19 and TRBJ2-7; weak D call: TRBD1 (6 bases). The CDR3 length is 15 residues. In germline, CDR1 is LNHDA, CDR2 SQIVND (reference sequence). V lost 3 bases and J 1 base, leaving 13 bases between the germline ends. The CDR3, as DNA: TGTGCCAGTAGTATTGCCCCTGGACAGTCCTACGAGCAGTACTTC. This translates into CASSIAPGQSYEQYF.

The rearrangement joins TRBV18 to TRBJ1-6, with 9 bases lining up with TRBD1. The CDR3 totals 13 residues. Germline V gene lookup returns CDR1 KGHSH and CDR2 LQKENI. Germline trimming cut 8 bases from V and 9 bases from J; bases unmatched to any gene: 5. In DNA, the CDR3 is TGTGCCAGCCGGGACAGGGACGGTTCACCCCTCCACTTT. Its protein is CASRDRDGSPLHF.

This clone was seen only a few times. The chain recombines TRBV30 with TRBJ1-1, with D tentatively TRBD1 (6 bases). The germline gives CDR1 GTSNPN, CDR2 SVGIG (reference sequence). V was pared by 2 bases and J by 7 bases, with 14 bases between. The CDR3 contains 13 residues. The CDR3 nucleotides are TGTGCCTGGAGTAGGACAGAAAATAATGAAGCTTTCTTT. It is translated as CAWSRTENNEAFF.

This clone turned up a few times. The genes are TRBV18 and TRBJ1-2, with D hard to call. The V gene's germline CDR1 is KGHSH and CDR2 LQKENI. Trimming took off 6 bases at V and 6 bases at J, with 8 bases between the two ends. This CDR3 contains 11 residues. The chain's CDR3 is CASSASDGYTF. CDR3 in DNA: TGTGCCAGCTCGGCCAGTGATGGCTACACCTTC.

The V gene is TRBV6-5, the J gene TRBJ2-1; 12 bases are a match to TRBD2. The CDR3 length is 15 residues. V dropped 3 bases and J dropped 9; count of bases not matched to a gene: 6. Germline CDR1 reads MNHEY; CDR2 reads SVGAGI. In DNA form, the CDR3 reads TGTGCCAGCAGTTATAAACTAGCGGGGGGCCCTGAGCAGTTCTTC. Translating it yields CASSYKLAGGPEQFF.

This clone was counted between two and nine times. V is TRBV7-8 and J is TRBJ1-4; weak D call: TRBD1 (5 bases). Looked up from germline, CDR1 is SGHVS and CDR2 is FQNEAQ. The CDR3 has 16 amino acids. Trimming took off 0 bases at V and 8 bases at J, with 16 bases between the two ends. In DNA, the CDR3 is TGTGCCAGCAGCTTAGCCAGGGTGGGGATAGGGGAAAAACTGTTTTTT. This codes for CASSLARVGIGEKLFF. The complete variable domain, with remaining parts taken from reference TRBV7-8 and TRBJ1-4, reads GAGVSQSPRYKVAKRGQDVALRCDPISGHVSLFWYQQALGQGPEFLTYFQNEAQLDKSGLPSDRFFAERPEGSVSTLKIQRTQQEDSAVYLCASSLARVGIGEKLFFGSGTQLSVL.